The T cell receptor (beta chain) under discussion was sequenced for a study of blood T cell repertoires in COVID-19. Sequencing used immunoSEQ multiplex PCR; TCRdb keeps in-frame clones, though not all of them. The data contain some 250,000 clones, roughly 83% of them singletons. The CDR3 has 17 residues. The junction had 10 bases not matched to a gene; V was cut back by 1 base and J by 5 bases. Germline CDR1 is SGHAT and CDR2 is FQNNGV. The specimen sequenced was peripheral blood. The rearrangement links TRBV11-2 to TRBJ2-5, with 10 bases identical to TRBD2. This clonotype was sampled from an elderly man with acute or convalescent COVID-19. CDR3 sequence (DNA): TGTGCCAGCAGCTTAGTGGCTAGCGGGGGCCTTCGGGAGACCCAGTACTTC. Amino acids: CASSLVASGGLRETQYF.